These T cell receptor beta chains were read from a single sample in a study of cytomegalovirus exposure and HLA in healthy donors. Some clones are missing from TCRdb's copy, which holds only in-frame ones; the method was immunoSEQ multiplex PCR. In the table there are around 350,000 clones, 70% to 90% of which are singletons. Sequenced: PBMCs. These receptors came from a woman between 18 and 29 years old in good health and CMV-seronegative. CDR3s include the opening cysteine and the closing phenylalanine or tryptophan. The D gene is left open where the match is weak. Where a row states a size, it is once, few, many or the class of an expanded clone; other rows omit it.

clone size	D gene	V gene	J gene	CDR3 protein	CDR3 DNA
-	TRBD2	TRBV11-2	TRBJ2-1	CASSSPYSGSPNEQFF	TGTGCCAGCAGCTCCCCATACAGCGGGAGTCCCAACGAGCAGTTCTTC
few	TRBD1	TRBV28	TRBJ2-7	CASTDRGAEEQYF	TGTGCCAGCACCGACAGGGGGGCTGAGGAGCAGTACTTC
-	-	TRBV18	TRBJ2-2	CASSPRQDYTGELFF	TGTGCCAGCTCACCACGACAGGATTACACCGGGGAGCTGTTTTTT
-	-	TRBV5-1	TRBJ2-1	CASKAGYEQFF	TGCGCCAGTAAGGCGGGGTATGAGCAGTTCTTC
-	-	TRBV6-6	TRBJ2-2	CASRLPEGDTGELFF	TGTGCCAGCAGGTTGCCCGAGGGAGACACCGGGGAGCTGTTTTTT
-	-	TRBV5-5	TRBJ1-2	CASSLRQGGNGPNYGYTF	TGTGCCAGCAGCTTGCGTCAGGGTGGGAATGGACCTAACTATGGCTACACCTTC
-	TRBD2	TRBV6-6	TRBJ2-1	CASHSGGGAYNEQFF	TGTGCCAGTCATTCGGGCGGGGGGGCCTACAATGAGCAGTTCTTC
-	TRBD1	TRBV19	TRBJ1-2	CASSAGQAVFYGYTF	TGTGCCAGTAGTGCCGGACAGGCAGTTTTTTATGGCTACACCTTC
few	-	TRBV2	TRBJ1-2	CASREGIYGYTF	TGTGCCAGCAGGGAGGGAATCTATGGCTACACCTTC
once	-	TRBV4-1	TRBJ2-7	CASSQREGTHRSNEQYF	TGCGCCAGCAGCCAACGTGAAGGGACTCACCGATCCAACGAGCAGTACTTC
-	-	TRBV19	TRBJ2-7	CASSMQGNYEQYF	TGTGCCAGTAGTATGCAGGGAAACTACGAGCAGTACTTC
-	-	TRBV28	TRBJ2-7	CASNLPGYEQYF	TGTGCCAGCAACCTCCCGGGGTACGAGCAGTACTTC
-	TRBD1	TRBV7-8	TRBJ1-2	CASSLRWDRNYGYTF	TGTGCCAGCAGCTTACGGTGGGACAGAAACTATGGCTACACCTTC
-	TRBD2	TRBV4-2	TRBJ2-3	CASRSPSGTDTQYF	TGTGCCAGCAGATCGCCTAGCGGAACAGATACGCAGTATTTT
-	-	TRBV30	TRBJ2-5	CAWSTGLKTQYF	TGTGCCTGGAGTACCGGACTGAAGACCCAGTACTTC
-	TRBD1	TRBV6-5	TRBJ1-5	CASKRNRGSNQPQHF	TGTGCCAGCAAAAGGAACAGGGGAAGCAATCAGCCCCAGCATTTT
-	TRBD2	TRBV6-4	TRBJ2-3	CASSDSTSGNTDTQYF	TGTGCCAGCAGTGACTCCACTAGCGGGAACACAGATACGCAGTATTTT
-	-	TRBV18	TRBJ1-5	CASSNEGGGNQPQHF	TGTGCCAGCTCAAATGAAGGGGGAGGCAATCAGCCCCAGCATTTT
-	-	TRBV4-1	TRBJ2-5	CASSQEGEGAETQYF	TGCGCCAGCAGCCAAGAAGGGGAAGGCGCGGAGACCCAGTACTTC
-	-	TRBV7-2	TRBJ2-7	CASPTSYEQYF	TGTGCCAGCCCCACCTCCTACGAGCAGTACTTC
-	-	TRBV4-2	TRBJ1-2	CASSQADTPYGYTF	TGTGCCAGCAGCCAAGCGGACACCCCATATGGCTACACCTTC
-	TRBD1	TRBV6-5	TRBJ2-5	CASSSYGTAQETQYF	TGTGCCAGCAGTTCCTACGGGACAGCCCAAGAGACCCAGTACTTC
-	TRBD1	TRBV9	TRBJ2-1	CASSVTGAYNEQFF	TGTGCCAGCAGCGTCACAGGGGCCTACAATGAGCAGTTCTTC
once	-	TRBV15	TRBJ1-4	CATSREVQTEKLFF	TGTGCCACCAGCAGAGAGGTACAGACTGAAAAACTGTTTTTT
-	-	TRBV11-1	TRBJ2-1	CASSPLRGRTYNEQFF	TGTGCCAGCAGCCCCCTCCGGGGGAGGACGTACAATGAGCAGTTCTTC
-	TRBD2	TRBV10-3	TRBJ2-4	CAISESMRLAGGSQNIQYF	TGTGCCATCAGTGAGTCGATGAGACTAGCGGGAGGAAGCCAAAACATTCAGTACTTC
-	-	TRBV13	TRBJ2-1	CASRHAGSYNEQFF	TGTGCCAGCAGACATGCGGGCTCCTACAATGAGCAGTTCTTC
-	-	TRBV5-1	TRBJ2-7	CASRPPGSGSYEQYF	TGCGCCAGCAGGCCCCCGGGGAGCGGTTCCTACGAGCAGTACTTC
-	TRBD1	TRBV29-1	TRBJ2-7	CSVEDKGTGGTYEQYF	TGCAGCGTTGAAGACAAGGGAACAGGGGGAACCTACGAGCAGTACTTC
once	-	TRBV7-9	TRBJ2-7	CASSPTGPHEQYF	TGTGCCAGCAGCCCCACAGGGCCCCACGAGCAGTACTTC
once	-	TRBV28	TRBJ1-5	CASSSRYSNQPQHF	TGTGCCAGCAGTTCGCGCTATAGCAATCAGCCCCAGCATTTT
once	-	TRBV18	TRBJ2-3	CASSPPSPSTDTQYF	TGTGCCAGCTCACCACCCTCTCCTAGCACAGATACGCAGTATTTT
-	TRBD1	TRBV5-4	TRBJ1-1	CASRPGQSVANTEAFF	TGTGCCAGCAGGCCGGGACAGTCCGTTGCGAACACTGAAGCTTTCTTT
-	-	TRBV18	TRBJ2-3	CASSPPSTGPSDTQYF	TGTGCCAGCTCACCCCCCTCCACAGGCCCCTCAGATACGCAGTATTTT
-	TRBD1	TRBV6-5	TRBJ1-1	CASSSDGTGQNTEAFF	TGTGCCAGCAGTTCAGACGGGACAGGGCAGAACACTGAAGCTTTCTTT
once	TRBD2	TRBV19	TRBJ2-2	CASRAGAYTGELFF	TGTGCCAGTAGAGCGGGGGCCTACACCGGGGAGCTGTTTTTT
-	-	TRBV27	TRBJ2-1	CASSLIRAGNEQFF	TGTGCCAGCAGCTTGATCAGGGCTGGTAATGAGCAGTTCTTC
-	TRBD1	TRBV19	TRBJ2-2	CASSTRQGATGELFF	TGTGCCAGTAGTACGCGACAGGGGGCCACCGGGGAGCTGTTTTTT
-	-	TRBV5-1	TRBJ2-2	CASSLQGHPGELFF	TGCGCCAGCAGCTTGCAGGGCCACCCCGGGGAGCTGTTTTTT
once	-	TRBV5-1	TRBJ1-6	CASSLGRQVDNSPLHF	TGCGCCAGCAGCCTGGGCCGGCAGGTGGATAATTCACCCCTCCACTTT